The 10 T cell receptor beta chains below were found in one sample sequenced in a study of blood T cell repertoires in COVID-19. The table came from immunoSEQ multiplex PCR; TCRdb's copy has only in-frame clones and leaves some out. The data contain about 530,000 clones, about 89% of them singletons. The sample taken for sequencing was peripheral blood. The receptors originated from a woman aged 45-59 years with COVID-19, enrolled during active disease.

The CDR3: CASSEVPRTAGMNTEAFF. CDR3 nucleotide sequence: TGTGCCAGCAGTGAAGTACCAAGGACAGCAGGCATGAACACTGAAGCTTTCTTT. The chain links TRBV6-1 to TRBJ1-1; perhaps TRBD1 as D (6 bases). This CDR3 has 18 amino acids. Between the trimmed V and J ends, which lost 1 base and 0 bases, there was a span of 18 bases. Per germline, CDR1 MNHNS and CDR2 SASEGT.

J is TRBJ1-2 and V is TRBV15; TRBD1 is a possible D gene (5 bases). The V end lost 0 bases, the J end lost 4 bases, and 21 bases lay between the germline ends. This CDR3 is 18 amino acids long. Germline-derived CDR1 and CDR2 are LNHNV and YYDKDF (reference sequence). CDR3 sequence reads: CATSRDLRTGRASYGYTF. The CDR3 DNA is TGTGCCACCAGCAGAGATCTCAGGACGGGCAGGGCTTCCTATGGCTACACCTTC. Complete variable domain (other parts from reference TRBV15 and TRBJ1-2): DAMVIQNPRYQVTQFGKPVTLSCSQTLNHNVMYWYQQKSSQAPKLLFHYYDKDFNNEADTPDNFQSRRPNTSFCFLDIRSPGLGDTAMYLCATSRDLRTGRASYGYTFGSGTRLTVV.

A note on this clone: The sample has other DNA sequences that encode this CDR3 too. The chain links TRBV12-3 or TRBV12-4 to TRBJ1-6; D gene unclear. CDR3 size: 13 residues. V was pared by 1 base and J by 9 bases, with 7 bases between. As DNA, the CDR3 is TGTGCCAGCAGTTTAGATAGAGGTTCACCCCTCCACTTT. This encodes CASSLDRGSPLHF.

The J gene is TRBJ1-1, the V gene TRBV7-8; 7 nucleotides agree with TRBD1. The CDR3 is 12 residues long. Germline V gene sequence: CDR1 SGHVS, CDR2 FQNEAQ. J lost 5 bases, V lost 5 bases, and 2 bases had no gene match. The CDR3 DNA sequence: TGTGCCAGCAGCCGACAGGGAACTGAAGCTTTCTTT. Its translation: CASSRQGTEAFF.

V gene TRBV2 combines with J gene TRBJ2-2; TRBD2 matches at 8 bases. The CDR3 spans 14 residues. Trimming removed 10 bases from V and 3 bases from J; junction bases left unmatched: 7. CDR1 is SNHLY and CDR2 is FYNNEI in the germline V gene. The DNA of the CDR3 is TGTGCCATATTAGCGGGGTCCCACACCGGGGAGCTGTTTTTT. It yields the protein CAILAGSHTGELFF.

This chain uses TRBV4-1 with TRBJ2-3; tentative D call: TRBD2 (6 bases). Germline loops: CDR1 MGHRA, CDR2 YSYEKL. With 5 bases removed from V and 0 bases from J, the gap between germline ends came to 24 bases. This CDR3 region has 19 residues. This CDR3 is CASSTREGGRTPSTDTQYF. As DNA, the CDR3 is TGCGCCAGCAGCACAAGGGAAGGAGGGCGAACCCCTAGCACAGATACGCAGTATTTT.

The rearrangement uses TRBV30 and TRBJ2-1, with no clear D. Between the trimmed V and J ends, which lost 5 bases and 5 bases, there was a span of 22 bases. This CDR3 is built from 16 residues. Germline CDR1 and CDR2: GTSNPN and SVGIG (reference sequence). The CDR3 DNA follows: TGTGCCTGGGGAGAGTCCGGGTCCAGCTTACACAATGAGCAGTTCTTC. This codes for CAWGESGSSLHNEQFF.

A few counts support this clone. For the CDR3, the DNA is TGTGCCATCAGTGACCCGGGACAGAACACTGAAGCTTTCTTT. The encoded protein is CAISDPGQNTEAFF. The V gene is TRBV10-3, the J gene TRBJ1-1, with a possible D match to TRBD1 (6 bases). The CDR3 is 14 amino acids. Germline V gene lookup returns CDR1 ENHRY and CDR2 SYGVKD. V gave up 3 bases and J gave up 1 base, with 9 bases separating them.

V gene TRBV5-1 combines with J gene TRBJ2-1; D perhaps matches TRBD1 (6 bases). Germline CDR1 SGHRS, CDR2 YFSETQ. This CDR3 spans 14 amino acids. V lost 3 bases to trimming and J lost 2 bases, with 9 bases between them. The CDR3 region has the DNA TGCGCCAGCAGCTCCGGGACAACCTACAATGAGCAGTTCTTC. Its translation: CASSSGTTYNEQFF.

This clone was counted once. The chain recombines TRBV11-3 with TRBJ2-7, with 13 positions matching TRBD2. Germline assignment: CDR1 SGHNT and CDR2 YENEEA. This CDR3 is built from 17 residues. V was pared by 1 base and J by 6 bases, with 9 bases of the junction left unmatched. CDR3 loop: CASSLGGGLAGAAEQYF. CDR3 bases: TGTGCCAGCAGCTTAGGGGGCGGACTAGCGGGGGCGGCCGAGCAGTACTTC.